This T cell receptor beta chain was profiled in a study of cytomegalovirus exposure and HLA in healthy donors. Germline V gene lookup returns CDR1 KGHSH and CDR2 LQKENI. The J segment lost 7 bases and the V segment lost 6 bases, leaving 8 bases of the junction unmatched. The CDR3 is 14 residues long. It was with 60 Vbeta and 13 Jbeta primers that the PCR ran. The repertoire was sequenced with immunoSEQ multiplex PCR; TCRdb's copy has only in-frame clones and lacks some. The specimen's table records around 74,000 clones. The clonotype originates from a man aged 50-60 years in good health and CMV-seropositive. V is TRBV18 and J is TRBJ1-4; TRBD1 agrees at 7 bases. The specimen sequenced was PBMCs. The chain's CDR3 is CASSLDRDSEKLFF. The CDR3 coding sequence is TGTGCCAGCTCCCTCGACAGGGACAGTGAAAAACTGTTTTTT. The full variable domain, with the rest looked up from reference TRBV18 and TRBJ1-4, is NAGVMQNPRHLVRRRGQEARLRCSPMKGHSHVYWYRQLPEEGLKFMVYLQKENIIDESGMPKERFSAEFPKEGPSILRIQQVVRGDSAAYFCASSLDRDSEKLFFGSGTQLSVL.